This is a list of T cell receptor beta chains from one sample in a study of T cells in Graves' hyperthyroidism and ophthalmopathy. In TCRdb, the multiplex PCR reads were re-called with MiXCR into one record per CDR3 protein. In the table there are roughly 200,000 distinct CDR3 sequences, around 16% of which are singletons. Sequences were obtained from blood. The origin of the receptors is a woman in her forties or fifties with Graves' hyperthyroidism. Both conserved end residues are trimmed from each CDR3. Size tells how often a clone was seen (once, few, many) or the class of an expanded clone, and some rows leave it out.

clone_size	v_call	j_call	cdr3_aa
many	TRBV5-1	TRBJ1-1	ASSFQGGDTEAF
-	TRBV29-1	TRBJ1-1	SVRDSRVTEAF
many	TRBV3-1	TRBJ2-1	ASSPRVNSYNEQF
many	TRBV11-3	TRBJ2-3	ASSPGTSGHHSTDTQY
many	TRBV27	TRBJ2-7	ASSPLGQGAYEQY
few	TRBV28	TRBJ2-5	ASKRGVATETQY
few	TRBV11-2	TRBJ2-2	ASSLDSQYTGELF
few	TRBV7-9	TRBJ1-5	ASSLRDSQPQH
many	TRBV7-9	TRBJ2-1	ASPAKGGVYNEQF
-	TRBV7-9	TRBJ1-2	ASSLHRQGSYGYT
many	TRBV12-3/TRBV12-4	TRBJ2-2	ASSYYRGTGELF
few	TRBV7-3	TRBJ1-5	ASSLTSDQPQH
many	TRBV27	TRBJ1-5	ASSLSGGEGNQPQH
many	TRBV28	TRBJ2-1	ASSSSPWDSLSYNEQF
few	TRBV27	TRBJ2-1	ASSPGLATYNEQF
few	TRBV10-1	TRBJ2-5	ASSGAQGLQETQY
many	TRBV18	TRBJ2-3	ASSPMDGDTQY